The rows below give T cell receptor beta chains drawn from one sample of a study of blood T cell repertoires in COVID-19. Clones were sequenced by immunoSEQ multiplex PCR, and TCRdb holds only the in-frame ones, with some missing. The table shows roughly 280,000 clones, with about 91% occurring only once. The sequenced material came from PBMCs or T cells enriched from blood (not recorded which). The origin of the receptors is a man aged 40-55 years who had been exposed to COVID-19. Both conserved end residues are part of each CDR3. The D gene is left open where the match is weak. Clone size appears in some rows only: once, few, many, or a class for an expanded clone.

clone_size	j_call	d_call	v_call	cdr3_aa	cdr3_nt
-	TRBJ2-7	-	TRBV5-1	CASSLGAGLSYEQYF	TGCGCCAGCAGCTTGGGAGCGGGCCTCTCCTACGAGCAGTACTTC
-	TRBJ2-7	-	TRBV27	CASSLSTRLEQYF	TGTGCCAGCAGTTTGTCGACTCGACTCGAGCAGTACTTC
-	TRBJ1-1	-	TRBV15	CATSRAKGQNTEAFF	TGTGCCACCAGCAGAGCTAAAGGACAGAACACTGAAGCTTTCTTT
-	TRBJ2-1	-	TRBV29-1	CSVEDQLRRTYNEQFF	TGCAGCGTTGAAGATCAGTTGCGGAGGACCTACAATGAGCAGTTCTTC
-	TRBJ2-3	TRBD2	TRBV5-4	CASSSRTSGGGRGTDTQYF	TGTGCCAGCAGCTCCCGGACTAGCGGGGGGGGGCGCGGCACAGATACGCAGTATTTT
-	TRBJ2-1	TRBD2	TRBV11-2	CASSLGSGMDYNEQFF	TGTGCCAGCAGCTTGGGTAGCGGGATGGACTACAATGAGCAGTTCTTC
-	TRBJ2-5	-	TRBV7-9	CASTRDSQETQYF	TGTGCCAGCACCCGGGACTCACAAGAGACCCAGTACTTC
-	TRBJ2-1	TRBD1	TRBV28	CASIKGAGGFYNEQFF	TGTGCCAGCATAAAGGGTGCAGGGGGCTTCTACAATGAGCAGTTCTTC
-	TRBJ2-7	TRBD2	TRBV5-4	CASSLYRGGASYEQYF	TGTGCCAGCAGCTTGTATCGGGGGGGGGCCTCCTACGAGCAGTACTTC
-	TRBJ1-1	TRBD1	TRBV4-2	CASLALGQGETEAFF	TGTGCCAGCCTAGCTTTGGGGCAGGGGGAAACTGAAGCTTTCTTT
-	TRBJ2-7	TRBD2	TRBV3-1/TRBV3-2	CASSQDAGGPGEQYF	TGTGCCAGCAGCCAAGATGCGGGAGGGCCCGGCGAGCAGTACTTC
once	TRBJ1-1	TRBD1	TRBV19	CASSLKWTGKISEAFF	TGTGCCAGTAGTCTAAAGTGGACAGGGAAGATCTCCGAAGCTTTCTTT
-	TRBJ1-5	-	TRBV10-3	CAISEMARDQPQHF	TGTGCCATCAGTGAGATGGCTCGGGATCAGCCCCAGCATTTT
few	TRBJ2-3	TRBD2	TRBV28	CASSSGLSGRSTDTQYF	TGTGCCAGCAGCTCAGGATTAAGCGGGAGAAGCACAGATACGCAGTATTTT
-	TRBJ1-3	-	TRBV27	CASSPKDRISGNTIYF	TGTGCCAGCAGTCCAAAAGACAGAATCTCTGGAAACACCATATATTTT
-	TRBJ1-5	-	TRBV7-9	CASSLGAGETVNQPQHF	TGTGCCAGCAGCTTAGGGGCGGGGGAAACCGTCAATCAGCCCCAGCATTTT
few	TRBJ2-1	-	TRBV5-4	CASSPLLGGEQFF	TGTGCCAGCAGCCCCCTGCTAGGTGGTGAGCAGTTCTTC
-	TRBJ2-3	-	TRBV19	CASIGMTPTDTQYF	TGTGCCAGTATCGGGATGACTCCCACAGATACGCAGTATTTT
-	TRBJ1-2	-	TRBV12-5	CASGFLLKEVSEDYGYTF	TGTGCTAGTGGTTTCCTCTTAAAGGAGGTGTCGGAGGACTATGGCTACACCTTC
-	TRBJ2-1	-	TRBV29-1	CSGRGFSYNEQFF	TGCAGCGGGCGGGGATTCTCCTACAATGAGCAGTTCTTC
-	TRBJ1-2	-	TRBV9	CASSPGGYGYTF	TGTGCCAGCAGCCCCGGGGGCTATGGCTACACCTTC
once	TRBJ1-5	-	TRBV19	CASSPRGEGDQPQHF	TGTGCCAGTAGCCCCAGGGGAGAGGGTGATCAGCCCCAGCATTTT
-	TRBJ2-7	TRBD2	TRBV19	CASSSGGSSPYEQYF	TGTGCCAGTAGTAGTGGCGGGAGTAGCCCCTACGAGCAGTACTTC
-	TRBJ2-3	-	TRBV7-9	CASGPDTQYF	TGTGCCAGCGGGCCAGATACGCAGTATTTT
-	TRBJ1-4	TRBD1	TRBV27	CASRLGQGAEKLFF	TGTGCCAGCAGACTCGGACAGGGCGCGGAAAAACTGTTTTTT
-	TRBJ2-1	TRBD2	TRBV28	CASRTGLAGEQFF	TGTGCCAGCAGGACCGGACTAGCGGGTGAGCAGTTCTTC
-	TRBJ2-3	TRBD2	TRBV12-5	CASAPGLLDTQYF	TGTGCTAGTGCCCCGGGACTACTAGATACGCAGTATTTT
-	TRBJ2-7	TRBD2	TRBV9	CASSSGGLSTGGGPYEQYF	TGTGCCAGCAGCTCCGGGGGACTGAGCACGGGGGGAGGCCCCTACGAGCAGTACTTC
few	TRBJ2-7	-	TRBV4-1	CASSPYGNRNEQYF	TGCGCCAGCAGCCCATACGGTAACAGGAACGAGCAGTACTTC
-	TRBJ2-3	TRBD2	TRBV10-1	CASSETSGRLADTQYF	TGCGCCAGCAGTGAGACTAGCGGGAGGTTAGCAGATACGCAGTATTTT
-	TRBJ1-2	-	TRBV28	CASSLPSTRRGSGYTF	TGTGCCAGCAGTTTACCTTCTACGAGGCGGGGCTCCGGCTACACCTTC
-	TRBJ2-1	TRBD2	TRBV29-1	CSVETSGRDYSYNEQFF	TGCAGCGTTGAGACTAGCGGGAGGGACTACTCCTACAATGAGCAGTTCTTC
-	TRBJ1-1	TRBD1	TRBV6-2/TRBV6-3	CASSYHTGGTEAFF	TGTGCCAGCAGTTATCACACAGGGGGCACTGAAGCTTTCTTT
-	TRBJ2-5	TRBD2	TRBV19	CASSNWGGQETQYF	TGTGCCAGTAGTAACTGGGGAGGGCAAGAGACCCAGTACTTC
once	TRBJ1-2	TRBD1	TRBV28	CASSFRDRGNYGYTF	TGTGCCAGCAGTTTTCGGGACAGGGGAAACTATGGCTACACCTTC
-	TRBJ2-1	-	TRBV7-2	CASSFSAVSEQFF	TGTGCCAGCAGCTTCTCGGCGGTGAGTGAGCAGTTCTTC
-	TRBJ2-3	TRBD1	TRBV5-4	CASSPGQGRPDTQYF	TGTGCCAGCAGCCCAGGACAGGGACGACCAGATACGCAGTATTTT
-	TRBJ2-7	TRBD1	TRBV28	CACMTRATGAYEQYF	TGTGCCTGCATGACACGAGCTACAGGGGCCTACGAGCAGTACTTC
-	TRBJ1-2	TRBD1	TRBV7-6	CASSPGQSFNYGYTF	TGTGCCAGCAGCCCGGGACAGAGTTTTAACTATGGCTACACCTTC
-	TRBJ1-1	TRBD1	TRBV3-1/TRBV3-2	CASSQGQGLNTEAFF	TGTGCCAGCAGCCAAGGACAGGGGCTGAACACTGAAGCTTTCTTT
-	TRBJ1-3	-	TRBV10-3	CAIRASGNTIYF	TGTGCCATCAGGGCCTCTGGAAACACCATATATTTT
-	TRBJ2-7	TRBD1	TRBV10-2	CASYRARGLYEQYF	TGCGCCAGCTATCGTGCCAGGGGGCTCTACGAGCAGTACTTC
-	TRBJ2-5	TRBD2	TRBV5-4	CASSLVGGLETQYF	TGTGCCAGCAGCTTGGTGGGAGGGTTGGAGACCCAGTACTTC
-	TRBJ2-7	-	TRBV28	CASSSWVDSSYEQYF	TGTGCCAGCAGTTCATGGGTCGACAGCTCCTACGAGCAGTACTTC
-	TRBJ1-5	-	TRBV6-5	CASRLPNQPQHF	TGTGCCAGCAGGCTACCAAATCAGCCCCAGCATTTT
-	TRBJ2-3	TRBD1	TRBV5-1	CASSLEDRGPQISTDTQYF	TGCGCCAGCAGCTTGGAGGACAGGGGGCCTCAAATTAGCACAGATACGCAGTATTTT
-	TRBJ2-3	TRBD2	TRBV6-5	CASSYGGGRDTQYF	TGTGCCAGCAGTTATGGCGGGGGAAGAGATACGCAGTATTTT
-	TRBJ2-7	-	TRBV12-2	CASRLKSYEQYF	TGTGCAAGTCGCTTGAAGAGCTACGAGCAGTACTTC
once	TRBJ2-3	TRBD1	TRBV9	CASSVAGTGAADTQYF	TGTGCCAGCAGCGTAGCGGGGACAGGAGCTGCAGATACGCAGTATTTT
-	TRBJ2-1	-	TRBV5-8	CASSSPGGAFYNEQFF	TGTGCCAGCAGCTCTCCTGGTGGGGCATTTTACAATGAGCAGTTCTTC
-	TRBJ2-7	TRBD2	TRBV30	CAWSVPGSGRTYEQYF	TGTGCCTGGAGTGTACCCGGGAGCGGGAGAACCTACGAGCAGTACTTC
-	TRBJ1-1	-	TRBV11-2	CASSPKILNTEAFF	TGTGCCAGCAGCCCTAAGATCCTGAACACTGAAGCTTTCTTT
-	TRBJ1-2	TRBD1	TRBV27	CATKPGQGVNYGYTF	TGTGCCACCAAACCGGGACAGGGGGTTAACTATGGCTACACCTTC